This T cell receptor beta chain stems from a study of shared clonotypes between healthy human individuals. Points from the study as a whole: Rarefaction showed sorted-subset sequencing was incomplete despite large depth.

Notes on this clone: Its target is unknown.

The assay was carried out at the deep level. Around 32,000 T cell genomes, or approximately 190 ng DNA, went into the sorted-subset replicate PCRs. This table comes from immunoSEQ multiplex PCR, and its TCRdb copy is limited to in-frame clones, with some not included. The data contain around 1.9 million clones, roughly 91% of them singletons. Per the germline V gene, CDR1 is SGHTA and CDR2 is FQGTGA. The CDR3 covers 13 residues. V lost 3 bases and J 4 bases, leaving 10 bases between the germline ends. Positively selected for CCR7, the CD45RO-negative cells used as naive CD8 cells excluded terminally differentiated effector memory CD45RA+ cells. Every one of the donors was a Caucasian adult that lived in Nashville, Tennessee.

This receptor was obtained from a man younger than 35 in good health. Some clones in this sample may be carry-over from other donors' samples. The sample consisted of naive CD8+ T cells from PBMCs. The gene calls are TRBV7-3 and TRBJ2-7; possible D gene TRBD2, 5 bases. The CDR3 DNA follows: TGTGCCAGCAGCTTCGGGGAGCATTACGAGCAGTACTTC. It translates to CASSFGEHYEQYF.